The 10 T cell receptor beta chains listed next were all sequenced from one sample in a study of Graves' ophthalmopathy and Graves' hyperthyroidism. Amplifying from RNA transcripts, the study obtained TCR beta CDR3 regions. First-round RT-PCR relied on HTBI primers, and a second-round multiplex PCR came next. TCRdb re-analysed the multiplex PCR reads in MiXCR, keeping a single row per CDR3 protein. The data show hundreds of thousands of distinct CDR3 sequences, with roughly 21% seen just once and 35% to 55% held by the top ten. The specimen sequenced was peripheral blood. The receptors originated from a woman aged 45-60 years with Graves' ophthalmopathy.

This clonotype was recorded at least ten times. This chain links TRBV20-1 with TRBJ1-1; maybe TRBD1 (6 bases). Trimming removed 0 bases from V and 8 bases from J, with 16 bases in between. The germline gives CDR1 DFQATT, CDR2 SNEGSKA (reference sequence). The CDR3 spans 14 residues. The CDR3 here is CSARDADRVLEAFF. The CDR3 coding sequence is TGCAGTGCTAGAGACGCGGACAGAGTCCTCGAAGCTTTCTTT.

This clonotype was observed at least ten times. As DNA, the CDR3 is TGTGCCACCAGTGATCCACAGGGGATGGAGACCCAGTACTTC. Residues: CATSDPQGMETQYF. The rearrangement links TRBV24-1 to TRBJ2-5; 7 positions agree with TRBD1. The CDR3 is 14 amino acids. V lost 3 bases, J lost 5 bases, and 5 bases stayed unmatched. The germline gives CDR1 KGHDR, CDR2 SFDVKD.

The V and J genes are TRBV12-3 or TRBV12-4 and TRBJ1-5; 12 bases are a match to TRBD1. Trimming cost V 5 bases and J 7 bases; bases outside gene matches: 9. This CDR3 region has 16 residues. CDR3 sequence reads: CASSLRDRGQEQPQHF. The CDR3 nucleotides are TGTGCCAGCAGTCTAAGGGACAGGGGGCAAGAGCAGCCCCAGCATTTT.

This clonotype has more than one count but fewer than ten. CDR3 sequence (DNA): TGTGCCAGCACCCCCGGGACTCAACCTCGGTCACCCCTCCACTTT. It translates to CASTPGTQPRSPLHF. The rearrangement links TRBV6-1 to TRBJ1-6; TRBD1 is a possible D gene (5 bases). The CDR3 extends over 15 amino acids. V was shortened by 7 bases and J by 10 bases, with 20 bases between the two germline ends. The germline V gene has CDR1 MNHNS and CDR2 SASEGT.

This clonotype was counted a few times. This could be a read error, since a much larger clone is one nucleotide away. The J gene is TRBJ2-7, the V gene TRBV7-9, with TRBD1 as a possible D gene (5 bases). The CDR3 loop spans 14 amino acids. With 5 bases removed from V and 4 bases from J, the gap between germline ends came to 15 bases. CDR1 SEHNR and CDR2 FQNEAQ come from the germline V gene (reference sequence). The CDR3 nucleotides read TGTGCCAGCAGCCCCGTAACGGACACTTACGAGCAGTACTTC. The encoded protein is CASSPVTDTYEQYF.

This clonotype has ten or more counts. CDR3 DNA sequence: TGCAGTGCTACTCCACCAGGGGCTCCGAACACTGAAGCTTTCTTT. As protein: CSATPPGAPNTEAFF. The chain employs TRBV20-1 and TRBJ1-1; a possible D gene is TRBD1 (6 bases). Looked up from germline, CDR1 is DFQATT and CDR2 is SNEGSKA (reference sequence). V was trimmed by 4 bases and J by 1 base, leaving 16 bases between them. This CDR3 region has 15 residues.

The chain recombines TRBV28 with TRBJ2-7, with a possible D match to TRBD1 (6 bases). Between the trimmed V and J ends, which lost 8 bases and 3 bases, there was a span of 17 bases. This CDR3 is built from 14 residues. The germline V gene encodes CDR1 MDHEN and CDR2 SYDVKM. CDR3 amino acids: CASGNTGRVYEQYV. DNA for the CDR3: TGTGCCAGCGGTAATACAGGGCGAGTCTACGAGCAGTACGTC.

This clonotype was seen ten or more times. This chain connects TRBV12-5 to TRBJ2-7; D unclear. The CDR3 spans 13 residues. V was shortened by 1 base and J by 2 bases, with 6 bases between the two germline ends. Germline V gene sequence: CDR1 LGHNT, CDR2 FRNRAP. The CDR3 DNA reads as TGTGCTAGTGGTTTGGGGTACGCCTACGAGCAGTACTTC. Protein sequence: CASGLGYAYEQYF.

CDR3 bases: TGTGCCAGCAGTACGACAGGCTCAAATCAGCCCCAGCATTTT. Encoded protein: CASSTTGSNQPQHF. This chain connects TRBV6-1 to TRBJ1-5, with a possible D match to TRBD1 (6 bases). CDR3 size: 14 residues. Looked up from germline, CDR1 is MNHNS and CDR2 is SASEGT. The V end was cut by 5 bases, the J end by 4 bases, with 12 bases between.

This clonotype was counted ten times or more. The V and J genes are TRBV20-1 and TRBJ2-7; 11 bases align to TRBD1. The CDR3 has 14 residues. Per the germline V gene, CDR1 is DFQATT and CDR2 is SNEGSKA (reference sequence). J lost 5 bases, V lost 3 bases, and 6 bases had no gene match. The CDR3 DNA reads as TGCAGTGCTAGTCCCGGGACAGGGGGTAACGAGCAGTACTTC. This translates into CSASPGTGGNEQYF.